The sequence of this T cell receptor beta chain was determined in a study of T cells after posttransplantation cyclophosphamide. Study-level points and caveats: Donor-recipient repertoire similarity was low at 1-2 months, rising over year one. Recipient CMV seropositivity and CMV reactivation strongly tracked TRB clonality.

The CDR3 extends over 16 amino acids. Trimming removed 2 bases from V and 0 bases from J; junction bases left unmatched: 4. The germline V gene encodes CDR1 WNHNN and CDR2 SYGVQD (reference sequence). This clone was counted many times. Its antigen remains unidentified. On the day of bone marrow donation, the related graft donor provided peripheral blood. The method was immunoSEQ multiplex PCR; TCRdb's version includes in-frame clones alone and lacks a portion of them. Sampling found some 50,000 clones, none seen once. This chain connects TRBV10-1 to TRBJ2-7; 10 bases are a match to TRBD2. The receptor's source is a man aged 40-50 years in good health, CMV-negative, and a related stem cell transplant donor. Sequenced input: PBMCs. The CDR3 nucleotides are TGCGCCAGCAGTGAGGCGGCTAGCGGGAGCTCCTACGAGCAGTACTTC. Its translation: CASSEAASGSSYEQYF.